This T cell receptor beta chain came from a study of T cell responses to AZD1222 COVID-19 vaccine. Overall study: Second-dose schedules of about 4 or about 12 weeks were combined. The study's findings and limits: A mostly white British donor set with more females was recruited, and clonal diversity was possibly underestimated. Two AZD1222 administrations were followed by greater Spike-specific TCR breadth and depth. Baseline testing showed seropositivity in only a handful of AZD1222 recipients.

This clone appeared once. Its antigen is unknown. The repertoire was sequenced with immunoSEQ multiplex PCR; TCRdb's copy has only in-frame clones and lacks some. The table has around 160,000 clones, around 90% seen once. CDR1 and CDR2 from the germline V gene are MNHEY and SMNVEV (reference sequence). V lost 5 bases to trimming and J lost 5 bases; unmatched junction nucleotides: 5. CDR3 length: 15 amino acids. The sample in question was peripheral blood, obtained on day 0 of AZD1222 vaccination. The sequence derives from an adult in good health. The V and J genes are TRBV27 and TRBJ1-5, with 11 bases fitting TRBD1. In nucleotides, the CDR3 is TGTGCCAGCAGTGCCGGGACAGGGGGTGATCAGCCCCAGCATTTT. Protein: CASSAGTGGDQPQHF.